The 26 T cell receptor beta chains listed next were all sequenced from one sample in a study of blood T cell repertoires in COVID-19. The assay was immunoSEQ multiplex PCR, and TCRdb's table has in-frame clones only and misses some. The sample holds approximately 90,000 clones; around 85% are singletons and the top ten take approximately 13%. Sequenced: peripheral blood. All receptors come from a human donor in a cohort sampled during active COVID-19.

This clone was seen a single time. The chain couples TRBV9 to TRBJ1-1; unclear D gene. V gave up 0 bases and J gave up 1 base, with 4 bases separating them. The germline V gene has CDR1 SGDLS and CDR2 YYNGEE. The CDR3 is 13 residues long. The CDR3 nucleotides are TGTGCCAGCAGCGTAGCACAGAACACTGAAGCTTTCTTT. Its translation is CASSVAQNTEAFF.

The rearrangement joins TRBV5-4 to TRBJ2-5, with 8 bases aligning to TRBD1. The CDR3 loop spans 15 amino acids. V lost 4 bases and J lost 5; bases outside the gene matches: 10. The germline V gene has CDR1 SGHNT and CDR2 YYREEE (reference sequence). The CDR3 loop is CASSQDTGGGETQYF. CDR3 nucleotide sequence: TGTGCCAGCAGCCAAGACACAGGGGGTGGGGAGACCCAGTACTTC.

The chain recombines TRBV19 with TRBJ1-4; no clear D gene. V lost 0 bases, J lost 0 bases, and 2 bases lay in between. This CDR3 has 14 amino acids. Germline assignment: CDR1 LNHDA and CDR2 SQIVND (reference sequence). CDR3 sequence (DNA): TGTGCCAGTAGTATAGATACAACTAATGAAAAACTGTTTTTT. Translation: CASSIDTTNEKLFF.

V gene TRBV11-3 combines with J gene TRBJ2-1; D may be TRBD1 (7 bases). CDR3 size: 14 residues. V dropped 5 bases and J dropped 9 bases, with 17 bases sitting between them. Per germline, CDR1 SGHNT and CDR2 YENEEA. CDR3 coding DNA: TGTGCCAGCAGCCGGGGGACAGCGTCGGCTGAGCAGTTCTTC. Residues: CASSRGTASAEQFF.

DNA for the CDR3: TGTGCCAGCAGTCCTGGGACAGGTCTTTCACCCCTCCACTTT. The encoded protein is CASSPGTGLSPLHF. The chain employs TRBV2 and TRBJ1-6; TRBD1 agrees at 8 bases. V lost 5 bases to trimming and J lost 9 bases; unmatched junction nucleotides: 6. Germline V gives CDR1 SNHLY, CDR2 FYNNEI. This CDR3 is 14 amino acids long.

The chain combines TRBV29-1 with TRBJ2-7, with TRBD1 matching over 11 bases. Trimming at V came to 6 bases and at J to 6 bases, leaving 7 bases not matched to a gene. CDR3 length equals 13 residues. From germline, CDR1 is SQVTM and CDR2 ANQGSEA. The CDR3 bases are TGCAGCGTCGCCGGACAGGGGGCAGGCGAGCAGTACTTC. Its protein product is CSVAGQGAGEQYF.

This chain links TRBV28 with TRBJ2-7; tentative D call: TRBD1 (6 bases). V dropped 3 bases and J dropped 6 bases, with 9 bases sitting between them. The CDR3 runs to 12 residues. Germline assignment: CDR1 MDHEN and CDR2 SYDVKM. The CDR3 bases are TGTGCCAGCAGTTTGGACAGTGGCGAGCAGTACTTC. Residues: CASSLDSGEQYF.

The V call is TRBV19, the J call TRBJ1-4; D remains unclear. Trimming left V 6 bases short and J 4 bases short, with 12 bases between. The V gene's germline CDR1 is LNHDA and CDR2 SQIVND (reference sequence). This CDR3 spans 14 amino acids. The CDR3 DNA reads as TGTGCCAGTAGGGGAGGACGGATTAATGAAAAACTGTTTTTT. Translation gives CASRGGRINEKLFF.

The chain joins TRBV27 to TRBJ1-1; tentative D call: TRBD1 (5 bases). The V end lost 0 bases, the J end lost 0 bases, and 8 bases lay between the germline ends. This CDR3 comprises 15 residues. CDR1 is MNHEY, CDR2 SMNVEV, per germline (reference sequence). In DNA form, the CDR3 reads TGTGCCAGCAGTTTATCGAAGGGGATGAACACTGAAGCTTTCTTT. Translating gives CASSLSKGMNTEAFF.

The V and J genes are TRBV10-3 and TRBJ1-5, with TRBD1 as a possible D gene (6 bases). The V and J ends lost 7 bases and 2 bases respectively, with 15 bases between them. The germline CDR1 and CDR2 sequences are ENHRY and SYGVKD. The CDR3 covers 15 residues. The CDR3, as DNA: TGTGCCATCACCGCGGGGGCCGATGGCAATCAGCCCCAGCATTTT. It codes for CAITAGADGNQPQHF.

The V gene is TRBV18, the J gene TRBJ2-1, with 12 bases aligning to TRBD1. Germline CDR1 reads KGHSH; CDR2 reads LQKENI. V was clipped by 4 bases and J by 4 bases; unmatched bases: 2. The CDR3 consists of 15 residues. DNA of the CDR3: TGTGCCAGCTCACTGGGACAGGGGGCGTACAATGAGCAGTTCTTC. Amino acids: CASSLGQGAYNEQFF.

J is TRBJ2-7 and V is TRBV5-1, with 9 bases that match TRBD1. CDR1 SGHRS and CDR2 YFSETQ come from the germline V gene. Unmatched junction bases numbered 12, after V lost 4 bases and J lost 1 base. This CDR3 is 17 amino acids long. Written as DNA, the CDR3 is TGCGCCAGCAGCGAGGGACAGGGTAGGATTCGATCCTACGAGCAGTACTTC. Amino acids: CASSEGQGRIRSYEQYF.

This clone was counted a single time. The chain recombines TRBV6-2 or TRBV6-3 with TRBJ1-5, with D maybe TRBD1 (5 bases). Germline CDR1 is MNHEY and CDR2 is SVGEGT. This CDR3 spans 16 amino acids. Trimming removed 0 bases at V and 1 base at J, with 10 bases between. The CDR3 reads CASSYSWGVSNQPQHF. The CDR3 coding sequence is TGTGCCAGCAGTTACTCGTGGGGGGTGAGCAATCAGCCCCAGCATTTT.

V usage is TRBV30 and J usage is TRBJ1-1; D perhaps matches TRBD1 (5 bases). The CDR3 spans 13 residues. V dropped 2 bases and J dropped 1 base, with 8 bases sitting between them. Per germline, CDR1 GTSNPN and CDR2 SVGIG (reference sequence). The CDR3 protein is CAWSPRANTEAFF. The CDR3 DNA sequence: TGTGCCTGGAGTCCCAGGGCGAACACTGAAGCTTTCTTT. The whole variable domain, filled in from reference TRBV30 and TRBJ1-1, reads SQTIHQWPATLVQPVGSPLSLECTVEGTSNPNLYWYRQAAGRGLQLLFYSVGIGQISSEVPQNLSASRPQDRQFILSSKKLLLSDSGFYLCAWSPRANTEAFFGQGTRLTVV.

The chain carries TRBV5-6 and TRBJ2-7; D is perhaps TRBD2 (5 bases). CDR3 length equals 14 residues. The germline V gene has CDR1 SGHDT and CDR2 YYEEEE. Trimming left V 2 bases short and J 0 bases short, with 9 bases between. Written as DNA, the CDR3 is TGTGCCAGCAGCTTTAGACTATACTCCTACGAGCAGTACTTC. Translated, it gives CASSFRLYSYEQYF.

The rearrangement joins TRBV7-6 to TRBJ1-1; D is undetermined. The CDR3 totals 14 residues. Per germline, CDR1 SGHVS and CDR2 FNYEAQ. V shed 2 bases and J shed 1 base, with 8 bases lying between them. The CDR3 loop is CASSLSPGNTEAFF. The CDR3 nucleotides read TGTGCCAGCAGCTTATCTCCAGGGAACACTGAAGCTTTCTTT.

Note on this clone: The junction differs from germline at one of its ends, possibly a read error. CDR3 sequence: CASSAPPQGAPNYDYTF. In nucleotides, the CDR3 is TGTGCCAGCAGTGCACCCCCACAGGGGGCCCCGAACTATGACTACACCTTC. The chain joins TRBV25-1 to TRBJ1-2, with 9 bases matching TRBD1. CDR3 length equals 17 residues. Germline assignment: CDR1 MGHDK and CDR2 SYGVNS.

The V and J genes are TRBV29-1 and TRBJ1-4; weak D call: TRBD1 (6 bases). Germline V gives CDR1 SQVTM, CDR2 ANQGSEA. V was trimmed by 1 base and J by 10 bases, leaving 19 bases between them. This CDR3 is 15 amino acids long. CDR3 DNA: TGCAGCGTTGAAGGGAACTCCCGAAGGGGGGGAAAACTGTTTTTT. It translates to CSVEGNSRRGGKLFF.

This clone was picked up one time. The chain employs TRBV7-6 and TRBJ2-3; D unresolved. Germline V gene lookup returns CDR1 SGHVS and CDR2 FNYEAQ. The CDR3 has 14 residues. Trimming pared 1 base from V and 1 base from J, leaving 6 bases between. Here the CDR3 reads CASSLDFGTDTQYF. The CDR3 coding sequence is TGTGCCAGCAGCTTAGACTTCGGCACAGATACGCAGTATTTT.

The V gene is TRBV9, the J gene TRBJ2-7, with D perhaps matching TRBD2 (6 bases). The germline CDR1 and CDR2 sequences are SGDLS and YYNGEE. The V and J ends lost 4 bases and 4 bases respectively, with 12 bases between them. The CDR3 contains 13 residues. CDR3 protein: CASSPSGRYEQYF. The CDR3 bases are TGTGCCAGCAGCCCCTCAGGGAGGTACGAGCAGTACTTC. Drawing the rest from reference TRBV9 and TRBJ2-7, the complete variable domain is DSGVTQTPKHLITATGQRVTLRCSPRSGDLSVYWYQQSLDQGLQFLIQYYNGEERAKGNILERFSAQQFPDLHSELNLSSLELGDSALYFCASSPSGRYEQYFGPGTRLTVT.

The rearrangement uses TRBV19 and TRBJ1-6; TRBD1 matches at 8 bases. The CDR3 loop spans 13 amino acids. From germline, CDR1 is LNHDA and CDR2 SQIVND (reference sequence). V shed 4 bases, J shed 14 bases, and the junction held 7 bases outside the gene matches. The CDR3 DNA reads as TGTGCCAGTAGTAGCGGACAGGGTCCGGCCCTCCACTTT. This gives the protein CASSSGQGPALHF. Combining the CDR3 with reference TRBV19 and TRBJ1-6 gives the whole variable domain DGGITQSPKYLFRKEGQNVTLSCEQNLNHDAMYWYRQDPGQGLRLIYYSQIVNDFQKGDIAEGYSVSREKKESFPLTVTSAQKNPTAFYLCASSSGQGPALHFGNGTRLTVT.

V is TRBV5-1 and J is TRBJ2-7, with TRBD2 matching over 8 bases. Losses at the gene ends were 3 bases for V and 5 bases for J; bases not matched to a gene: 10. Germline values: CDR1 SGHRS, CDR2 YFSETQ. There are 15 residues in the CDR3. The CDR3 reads CASSWPSGRGNEQYF. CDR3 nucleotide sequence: TGCGCCAGCAGCTGGCCAAGCGGGAGAGGCAACGAGCAGTACTTC.

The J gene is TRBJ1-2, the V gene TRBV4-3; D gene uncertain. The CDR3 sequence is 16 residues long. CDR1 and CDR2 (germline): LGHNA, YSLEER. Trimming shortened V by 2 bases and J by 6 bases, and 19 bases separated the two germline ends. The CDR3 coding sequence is TGCGCCAGCAGCCAAATACGATCCGCGAGGGCCCATGGCTACACCTTC. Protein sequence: CASSQIRSARAHGYTF.

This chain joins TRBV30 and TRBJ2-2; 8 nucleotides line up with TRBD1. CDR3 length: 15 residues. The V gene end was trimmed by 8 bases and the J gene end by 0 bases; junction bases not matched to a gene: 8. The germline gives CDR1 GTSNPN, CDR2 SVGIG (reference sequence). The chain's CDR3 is CARDRGQANTGELFF. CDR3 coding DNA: TGTGCCCGAGACAGGGGTCAGGCGAACACCGGGGAGCTGTTTTTT.

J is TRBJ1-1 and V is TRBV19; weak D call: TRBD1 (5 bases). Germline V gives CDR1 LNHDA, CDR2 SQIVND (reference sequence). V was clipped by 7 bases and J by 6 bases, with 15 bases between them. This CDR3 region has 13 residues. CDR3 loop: CASTQFWGAEAFF. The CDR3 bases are TGTGCCAGTACCCAGTTTTGGGGGGCTGAAGCTTTCTTT.

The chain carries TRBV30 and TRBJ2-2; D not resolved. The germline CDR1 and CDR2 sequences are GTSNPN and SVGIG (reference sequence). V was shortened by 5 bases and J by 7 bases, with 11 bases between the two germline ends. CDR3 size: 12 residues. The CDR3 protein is CAWGTYGGELFF. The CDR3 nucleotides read TGTGCCTGGGGTACCTATGGCGGGGAGCTGTTTTTT.